This entry features one T cell receptor (beta chain) sequence. The target of this receptor is not known. No per-base quality is available; no much larger clone lies one base away. This sample is part of a study of cytomegalovirus exposure and HLA in healthy donors (dated by TCRdb to 2017 to 2019). Background on the whole study: The 666 repertoires of the first cohort and the 95 to 150 validation repertoires were produced on the same platform, according to a later analysis. The study aimed to test whether cataloging public T cell receptors could reveal signatures of past pathogen exposure. Besides the first cohort of hundreds of subjects, a separate validation cohort made up of 95 to 150 different subjects was used. To predict cytomegalovirus infection status, the study brought together high-throughput TCR immunosequencing, statistical association of individual TCRs with disease status, and machine learning. What the research found in general, with its limitations: Subsequent analysis determined that TCRs grouped into clusters in the first cohort also showed a tendency toward co-occurrence across the roughly 120 validation repertoires, and approximately 93% of cluster scores exceeded 0. A few of the identified cytomegalovirus-associated TCR beta chains were confirmed in vitro to be specific for cytomegalovirus antigens. Across donors, most TCR sequences were observed very rarely, whereas some public TCRs were present in many individuals. The validation cohort had no HLA typing available for a later analysis, so co-occurrence within that cohort was assessed over all 120 or so repertoires. The authors suggested that the approach could potentially be generalized to other disease states and immunological phenotypes. A total of fewer than 200 TCR beta chains were listed by the study as associated with cytomegalovirus. In both the original and validation cohorts, the classifier was reported to diagnose cytomegalovirus status with high specificity and sensitivity.

V is clipped by 5 bases and J by 5 bases, and the sequence between their germline boundaries is 12 bases long. The CDR3 sequence holds 13 residues, the cysteine and phenylalanine included. The sequence is cut down to CDR3 DNA, 39 bases in frame from base 1. For CDR1 and CDR2, the germline V gene (reference sequence) lists LNHDA and SQIVND. The library was produced with the immunoSEQ multiplex PCR assay. On the authors' methods: A statistical classification framework was developed to diagnose cytomegalovirus status using the catalog of TCR beta chain sequences. Imported from immuneACCESS, the table was reduced by TCRdb to in-frame sequences with V and J called. These copies leave out some clones; in studies compared against another copy, an unresolved V gene accounts for under half, and the cause of the remainder is not known. Clone size and the V and J calls come from that table; the DNA yielded D and trimming. Recorded for this sample are fewer than 250,000 clones; 85% to 90% of them occurred a single time. 2.6% of the sample comes from the top ten.

The donors belonged to the validation cohort of over a hundred subjects, which was separate from the roughly 700-subject first cohort. This chain joins TRBV19 to TRBJ1-2, with TRBD1 perhaps the D gene, on 5 matching bases. The sample was PBMCs. This TCR was recovered from a man aged 18-30 years in good health and CMV-seronegative. In nucleotide form, the sequence is TGTGCCAGTAGTTCGAGACAGCTATATGGCTACACCTTC. Translated, it reads CASSSRQLYGYTF.